Below, 6 T cell receptor beta chains from the same sample are listed, as sequenced in a study of cytomegalovirus exposure and HLA in healthy donors. Primers: 60 Vbeta forward and 13 Jbeta reverse. Clones were read by immunoSEQ multiplex PCR, and TCRdb kept only the in-frame ones, dropping some. The repertoire holds roughly 150,000 clones, approximately 72% seen once, with approximately 2.3% in the top ten. Input material: PBMCs. These receptors were collected from a female donor in good health and CMV-seronegative.

CDR3 protein: CASSYYSNRGTEAFF. The CDR3, as DNA: TGTGCCAGCAGTTATTATTCTAACAGGGGCACTGAAGCTTTCTTT. The chain carries TRBV6-5 and TRBJ1-1; 7 bases line up with TRBD1. The CDR3 has 15 amino acids. Trimming cost V 3 bases and J 4 bases; bases outside gene matches: 8. Germline V CDR1 and CDR2: MNHEY, SVGAGI.

The chain couples TRBV9 to TRBJ2-3; 9 bases agree with TRBD2. V lost 3 bases to trimming and J lost 0 bases; unmatched junction nucleotides: 11. Per germline, CDR1 SGDLS and CDR2 YYNGEE. The CDR3 length is 18 residues. DNA for the CDR3: TGTGCCAGCAGCGGACCCGAGGGTAGCGGGGGTAGCACAGATACGCAGTATTTT. Protein sequence: CASSGPEGSGGSTDTQYF.

This clone appeared a few times. V and J are TRBV28 and TRBJ1-1; 7 bases map to TRBD1. V shed 4 bases, J shed 5 bases, and the junction held 4 bases outside the gene matches. The CDR3 runs 13 residues. Per the germline V gene, CDR1 is MDHEN and CDR2 is SYDVKM. The DNA for the CDR3 is TGTGCCAGCAGTTGGAACAGGGGAACTGAAGCTTTCTTT. Residues: CASSWNRGTEAFF. The variable domain in full, completed from reference TRBV28 and TRBJ1-1, reads DVKVTQSSRYLVKRTGEKVFLECVQDMDHENMFWYRQDPGLGLRLIYFSYDVKMKEKGDIPEGYSVSREKKERFSLILESASTNQTSMYLCASSWNRGTEAFFGQGTRLTVV.

In its sample, this clone was seen once. This sequence joins TRBV9 and TRBJ2-5; 8 bases fit TRBD1. With the DNA end fitting TRBJ2-7 better, the J assignment may be wrong. The CDR3 length is 15 residues. The germline V gene encodes CDR1 SGDLS and CDR2 YYNGEE. The chain's CDR3 is CASSPGGTGNYEQYF. The CDR3, as DNA: TGTGCCAGCAGCCCCGGTGGGACAGGCAACTACGAGCAGTACTTC.

V gene TRBV9 combines with J gene TRBJ1-1; D gene ambiguous. V dropped 0 bases and J dropped 4 bases, with 13 bases sitting between them. The CDR3 contains 15 residues. Germline lookup yields CDR1 SGDLS and CDR2 YYNGEE. The CDR3: CASSVAEGRVTEAFF. The DNA of the CDR3 is TGTGCCAGCAGCGTAGCTGAGGGTCGAGTCACTGAAGCTTTCTTT.

This clone turned up a few times. The rearrangement links TRBV7-8 to TRBJ2-7, with 12 bases matching TRBD2. The CDR3 totals 17 residues. Unmatched junction bases numbered 5, after V lost 1 base and J lost 1 base. Germline-derived CDR1 and CDR2 are SGHVS and FQNEAQ. The CDR3 is CASSLEGLAGGSYEQYF. The CDR3 coding sequence is TGTGCCAGCAGCTTAGAGGGGCTAGCGGGAGGGTCCTACGAGCAGTACTTC. Based on the CDR3 plus reference TRBV7-8 and TRBJ2-7, the full variable domain is GAGVSQSPRYKVAKRGQDVALRCDPISGHVSLFWYQQALGQGPEFLTYFQNEAQLDKSGLPSDRFFAERPEGSVSTLKIQRTQQEDSAVYLCASSLEGLAGGSYEQYFGPGTRLTVT.